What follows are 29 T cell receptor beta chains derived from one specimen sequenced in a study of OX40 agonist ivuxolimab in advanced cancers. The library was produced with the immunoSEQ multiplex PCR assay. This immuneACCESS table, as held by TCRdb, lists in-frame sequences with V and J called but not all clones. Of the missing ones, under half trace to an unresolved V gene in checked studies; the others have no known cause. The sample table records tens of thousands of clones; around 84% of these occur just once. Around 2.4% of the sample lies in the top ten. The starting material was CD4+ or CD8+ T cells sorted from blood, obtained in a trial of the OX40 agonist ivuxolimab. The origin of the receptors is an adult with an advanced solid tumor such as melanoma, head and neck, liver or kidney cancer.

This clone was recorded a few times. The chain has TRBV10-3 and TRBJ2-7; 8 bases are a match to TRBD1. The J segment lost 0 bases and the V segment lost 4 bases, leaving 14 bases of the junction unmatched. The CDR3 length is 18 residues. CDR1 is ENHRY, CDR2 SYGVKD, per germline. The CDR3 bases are TGTGCCATCAGTGGGGGCCGTCGGACAGGGCCCGTCTCCTACGAGCAGTACTTC. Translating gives CAISGGRRTGPVSYEQYF.

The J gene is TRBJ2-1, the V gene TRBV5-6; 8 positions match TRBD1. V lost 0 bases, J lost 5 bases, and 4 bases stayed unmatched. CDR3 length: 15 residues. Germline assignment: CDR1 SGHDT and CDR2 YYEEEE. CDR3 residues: CASSLDQGAHNEQFF. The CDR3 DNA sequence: TGTGCCAGCAGCTTGGATCAGGGGGCCCACAATGAGCAGTTCTTC. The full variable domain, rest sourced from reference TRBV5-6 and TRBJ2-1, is DAGVTQSPTHLIKTRGQQVTLRCSPKSGHDTVSWYQQALGQGPQFIFQYYEEEERQRGNFPDRFSGHQFPNYSSELNVNALLLGDSALYLCASSLDQGAHNEQFFGPGTRLTVL.

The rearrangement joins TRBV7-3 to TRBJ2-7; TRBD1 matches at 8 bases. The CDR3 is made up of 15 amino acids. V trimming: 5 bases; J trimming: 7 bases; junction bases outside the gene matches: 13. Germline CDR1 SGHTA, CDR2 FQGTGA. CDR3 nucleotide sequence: TGTGCCAGCAGCCCCCTTGGACAGGGATTTGGTGAGCAGTACTTC. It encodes CASSPLGQGFGEQYF.

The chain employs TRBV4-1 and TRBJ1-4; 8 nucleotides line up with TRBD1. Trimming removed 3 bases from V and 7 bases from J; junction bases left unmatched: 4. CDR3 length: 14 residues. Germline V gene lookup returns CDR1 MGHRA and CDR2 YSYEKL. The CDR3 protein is CASSHQGAPEKLFF. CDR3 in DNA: TGCGCCAGCAGCCATCAGGGGGCGCCTGAAAAACTGTTTTTT.

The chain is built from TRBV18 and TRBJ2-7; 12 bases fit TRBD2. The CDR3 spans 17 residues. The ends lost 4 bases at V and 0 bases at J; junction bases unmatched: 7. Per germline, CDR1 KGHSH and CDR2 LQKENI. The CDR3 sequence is CASSQVLAGGSSYEQYF. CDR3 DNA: TGTGCCAGCTCACAGGTGCTAGCGGGGGGGAGCTCCTACGAGCAGTACTTC.

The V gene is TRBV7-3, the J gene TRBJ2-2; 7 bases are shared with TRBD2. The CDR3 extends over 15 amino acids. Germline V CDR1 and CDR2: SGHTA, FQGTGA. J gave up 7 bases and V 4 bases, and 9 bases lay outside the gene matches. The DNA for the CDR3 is TGTGCCAGCAGCTCCACCCAGCGGGGTAGCGGGGAGCTGTTTTTT. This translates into CASSSTQRGSGELFF.

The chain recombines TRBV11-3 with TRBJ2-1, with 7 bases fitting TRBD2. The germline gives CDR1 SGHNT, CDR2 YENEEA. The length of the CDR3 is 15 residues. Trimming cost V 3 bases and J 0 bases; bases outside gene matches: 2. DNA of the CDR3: TGTGCCAGCAGCTTGGGAGGGAGCTCCTACAATGAGCAGTTCTTC. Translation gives CASSLGGSSYNEQFF.

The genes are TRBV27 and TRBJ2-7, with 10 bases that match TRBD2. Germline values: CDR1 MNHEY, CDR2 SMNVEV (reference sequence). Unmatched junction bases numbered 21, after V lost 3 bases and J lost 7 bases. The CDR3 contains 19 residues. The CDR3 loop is CASSLRGWKTSGFRDEQYF. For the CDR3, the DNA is TGTGCCAGCAGTTTGAGGGGCTGGAAGACTAGCGGGTTTAGAGATGAGCAGTACTTC.

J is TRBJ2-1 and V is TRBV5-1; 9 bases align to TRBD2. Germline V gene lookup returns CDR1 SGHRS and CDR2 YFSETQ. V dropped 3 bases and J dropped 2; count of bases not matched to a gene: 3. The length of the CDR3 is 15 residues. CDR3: CASSWTSVPYNEQFF. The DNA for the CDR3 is TGCGCCAGCAGCTGGACTAGCGTCCCCTACAATGAGCAGTTCTTC.

The CDR3: CSVSGLSPYNEQFF. DNA for the CDR3: TGCAGCGTTTCCGGGCTTAGTCCGTACAATGAGCAGTTCTTC. The chain carries TRBV29-1 and TRBJ2-1; D call uncertain. The germline V gene has CDR1 SQVTM and CDR2 ANQGSEA. The CDR3 runs to 14 residues. The V end was cut by 5 bases, the J end by 4 bases, with 15 bases between.

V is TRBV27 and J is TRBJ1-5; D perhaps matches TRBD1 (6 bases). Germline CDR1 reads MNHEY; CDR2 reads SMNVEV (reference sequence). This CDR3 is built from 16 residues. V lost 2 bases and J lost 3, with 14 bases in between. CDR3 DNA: TGTGCCAGCAGTTTAAGGGGAGGGGGAGCCAATCAGCCCCAGCATTTT. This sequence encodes CASSLRGGGANQPQHF.

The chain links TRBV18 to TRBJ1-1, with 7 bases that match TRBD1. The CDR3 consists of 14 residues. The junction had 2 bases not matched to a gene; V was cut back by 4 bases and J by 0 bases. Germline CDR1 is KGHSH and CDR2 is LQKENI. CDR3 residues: CASSLGQVNTEAFF. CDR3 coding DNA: TGTGCCAGCTCACTCGGACAGGTGAACACTGAAGCTTTCTTT.

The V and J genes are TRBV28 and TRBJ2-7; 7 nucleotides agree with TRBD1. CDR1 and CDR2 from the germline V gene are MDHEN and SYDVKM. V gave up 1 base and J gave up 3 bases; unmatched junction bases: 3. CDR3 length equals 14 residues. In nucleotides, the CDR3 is TGTGCCAGCAGTTTATACGGGACAGACTACGAGCAGTACTTC. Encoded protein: CASSLYGTDYEQYF.

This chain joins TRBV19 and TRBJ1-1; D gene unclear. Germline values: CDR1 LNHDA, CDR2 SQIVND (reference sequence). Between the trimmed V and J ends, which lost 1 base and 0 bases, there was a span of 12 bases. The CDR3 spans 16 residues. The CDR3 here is CASSIARSRLNTEAFF. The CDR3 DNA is TGTGCCAGTAGTATAGCCCGGAGTCGTTTGAACACTGAAGCTTTCTTT.

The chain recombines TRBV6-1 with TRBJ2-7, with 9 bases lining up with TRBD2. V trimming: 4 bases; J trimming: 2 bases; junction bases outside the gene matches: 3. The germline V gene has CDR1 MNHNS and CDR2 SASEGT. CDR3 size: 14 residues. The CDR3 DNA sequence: TGTGCCAGCAGTGTTAGCGGGGGTACCTACGAGCAGTACTTC. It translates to CASSVSGGTYEQYF.

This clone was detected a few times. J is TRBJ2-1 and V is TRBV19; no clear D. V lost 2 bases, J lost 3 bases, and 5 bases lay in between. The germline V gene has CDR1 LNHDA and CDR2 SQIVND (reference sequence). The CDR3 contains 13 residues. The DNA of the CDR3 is TGTGCCAGTAGTATACAACTCTACAATGAGCAGTTCTTC. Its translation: CASSIQLYNEQFF. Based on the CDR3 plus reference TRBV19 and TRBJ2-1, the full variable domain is DGGITQSPKYLFRKEGQNVTLSCEQNLNHDAMYWYRQDPGQGLRLIYYSQIVNDFQKGDIAEGYSVSREKKESFPLTVTSAQKNPTAFYLCASSIQLYNEQFFGPGTRLTVL.

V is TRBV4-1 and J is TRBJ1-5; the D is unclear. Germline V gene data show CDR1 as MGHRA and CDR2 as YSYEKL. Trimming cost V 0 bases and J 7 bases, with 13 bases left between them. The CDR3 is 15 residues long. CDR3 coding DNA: TGCGCCAGCAGCCAAGATCTGGCAGCATCCCAGCCCCAGCATTTT. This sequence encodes CASSQDLAASQPQHF.

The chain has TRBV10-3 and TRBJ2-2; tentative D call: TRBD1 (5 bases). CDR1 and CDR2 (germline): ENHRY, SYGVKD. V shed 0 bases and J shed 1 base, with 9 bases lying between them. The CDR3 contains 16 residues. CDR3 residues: CAISESNRLNTGELFF. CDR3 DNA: TGTGCCATCAGTGAGTCGAACAGGTTGAACACCGGGGAGCTGTTTTTT.

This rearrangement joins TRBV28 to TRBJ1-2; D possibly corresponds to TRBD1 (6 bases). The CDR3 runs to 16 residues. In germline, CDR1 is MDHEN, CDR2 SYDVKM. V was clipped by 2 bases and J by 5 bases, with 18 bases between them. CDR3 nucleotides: TGTGCCAGCAGTTTAGGGGGGGCGATCCCGTCGTATGGCTACACCTTC. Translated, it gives CASSLGGAIPSYGYTF.

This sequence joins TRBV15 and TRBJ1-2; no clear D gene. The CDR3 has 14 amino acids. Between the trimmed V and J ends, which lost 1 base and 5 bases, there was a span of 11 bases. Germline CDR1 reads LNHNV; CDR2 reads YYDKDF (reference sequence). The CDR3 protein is CATSRAGKTYGYTF. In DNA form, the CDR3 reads TGTGCCACCAGCAGAGCCGGGAAAACTTATGGCTACACCTTC. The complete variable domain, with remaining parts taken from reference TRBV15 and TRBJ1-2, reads DAMVIQNPRYQVTQFGKPVTLSCSQTLNHNVMYWYQQKSSQAPKLLFHYYDKDFNNEADTPDNFQSRRPNTSFCFLDIRSPGLGDTAMYLCATSRAGKTYGYTFGSGTRLTVV.

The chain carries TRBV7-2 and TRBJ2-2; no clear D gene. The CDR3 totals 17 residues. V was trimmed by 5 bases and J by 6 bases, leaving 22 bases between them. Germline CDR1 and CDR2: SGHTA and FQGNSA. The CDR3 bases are TGTGCCAGCAGCCCTAGAGACCCATCAAGCCCGCCCGGGGAGCTGTTTTTT. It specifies CASSPRDPSSPPGELFF.

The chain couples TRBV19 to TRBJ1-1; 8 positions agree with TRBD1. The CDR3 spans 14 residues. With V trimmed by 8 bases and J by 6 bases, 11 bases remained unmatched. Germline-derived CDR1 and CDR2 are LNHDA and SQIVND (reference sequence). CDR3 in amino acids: CASWVGRGPAEAFF. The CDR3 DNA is TGTGCCAGTTGGGTGGGCAGGGGGCCCGCTGAAGCTTTCTTT. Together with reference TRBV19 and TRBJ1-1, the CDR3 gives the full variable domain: DGGITQSPKYLFRKEGQNVTLSCEQNLNHDAMYWYRQDPGQGLRLIYYSQIVNDFQKGDIAEGYSVSREKKESFPLTVTSAQKNPTAFYLCASWVGRGPAEAFFGQGTRLTVV.

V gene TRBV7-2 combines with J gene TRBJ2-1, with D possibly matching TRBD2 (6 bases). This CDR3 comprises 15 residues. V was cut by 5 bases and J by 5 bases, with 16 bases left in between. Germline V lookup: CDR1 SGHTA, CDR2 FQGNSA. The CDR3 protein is CASSIRRERNNEQFF. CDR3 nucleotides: TGTGCCAGCAGCATAAGGCGGGAAAGGAACAATGAGCAGTTCTTC.

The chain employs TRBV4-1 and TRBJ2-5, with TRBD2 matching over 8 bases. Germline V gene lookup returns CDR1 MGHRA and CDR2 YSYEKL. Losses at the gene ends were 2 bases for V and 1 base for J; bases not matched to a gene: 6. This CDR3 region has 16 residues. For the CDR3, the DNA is TGCGCCAGCAGCCAACCTTTGGGGACTAGCCAAGAGACCCAGTACTTC. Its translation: CASSQPLGTSQETQYF.

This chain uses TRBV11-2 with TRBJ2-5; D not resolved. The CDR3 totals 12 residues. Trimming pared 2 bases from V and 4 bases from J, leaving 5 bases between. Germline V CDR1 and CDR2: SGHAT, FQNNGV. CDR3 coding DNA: TGTGCCAGCAGCTTAAACGCAGAGACCCAGTACTTC. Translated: CASSLNAETQYF.

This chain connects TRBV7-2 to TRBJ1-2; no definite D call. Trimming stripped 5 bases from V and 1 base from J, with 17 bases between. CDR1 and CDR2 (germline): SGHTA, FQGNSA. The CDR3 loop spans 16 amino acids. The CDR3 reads CASSPPFLRNNYGYTF. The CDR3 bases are TGTGCCAGCAGCCCACCTTTTCTCAGGAATAACTATGGCTACACCTTC.

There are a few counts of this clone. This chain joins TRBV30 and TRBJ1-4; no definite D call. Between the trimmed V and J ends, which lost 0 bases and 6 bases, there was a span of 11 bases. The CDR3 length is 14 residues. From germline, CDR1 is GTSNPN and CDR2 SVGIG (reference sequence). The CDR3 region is CAWSVEWTDEKLFF. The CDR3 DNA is TGTGCCTGGAGTGTAGAATGGACGGATGAAAAACTGTTTTTT. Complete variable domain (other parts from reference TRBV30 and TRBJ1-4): SQTIHQWPATLVQPVGSPLSLECTVEGTSNPNLYWYRQAAGRGLQLLFYSVGIGQISSEVPQNLSASRPQDRQFILSSKKLLLSDSGFYLCAWSVEWTDEKLFFGSGTQLSVL.

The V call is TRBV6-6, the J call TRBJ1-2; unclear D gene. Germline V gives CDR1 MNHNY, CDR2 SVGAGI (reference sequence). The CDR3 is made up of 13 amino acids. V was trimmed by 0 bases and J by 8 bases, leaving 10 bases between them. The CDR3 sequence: CASSYSATRGYTF. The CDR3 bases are TGTGCCAGCAGTTACTCGGCGACGAGGGGCTACACCTTC.

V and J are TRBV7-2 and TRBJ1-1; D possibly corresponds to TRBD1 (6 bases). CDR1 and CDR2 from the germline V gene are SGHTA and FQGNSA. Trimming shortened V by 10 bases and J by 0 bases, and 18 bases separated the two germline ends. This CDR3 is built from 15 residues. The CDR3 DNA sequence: TGTGCCACAATGGACCGGGGGACAATGAACACTGAAGCTTTCTTT. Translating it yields CATMDRGTMNTEAFF.